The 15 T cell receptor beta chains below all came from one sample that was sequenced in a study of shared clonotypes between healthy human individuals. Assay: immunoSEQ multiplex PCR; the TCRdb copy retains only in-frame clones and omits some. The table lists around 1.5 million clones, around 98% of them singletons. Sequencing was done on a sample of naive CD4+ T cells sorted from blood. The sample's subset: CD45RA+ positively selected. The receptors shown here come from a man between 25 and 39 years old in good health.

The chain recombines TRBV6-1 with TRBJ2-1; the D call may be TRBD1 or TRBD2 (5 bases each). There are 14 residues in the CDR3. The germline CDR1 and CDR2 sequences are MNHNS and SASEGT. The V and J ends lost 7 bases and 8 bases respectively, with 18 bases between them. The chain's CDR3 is CASKGHLGIDEQFF. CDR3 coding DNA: TGTGCCAGCAAAGGACACCTCGGGATCGATGAGCAGTTCTTC.

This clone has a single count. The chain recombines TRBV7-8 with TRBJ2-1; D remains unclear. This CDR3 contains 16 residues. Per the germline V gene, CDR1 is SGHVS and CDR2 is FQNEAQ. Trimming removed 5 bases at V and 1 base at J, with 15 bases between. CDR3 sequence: CASSATVADSYNEQFF. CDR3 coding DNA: TGTGCCAGCAGCGCGACTGTCGCTGATTCCTACAATGAGCAGTTCTTC.

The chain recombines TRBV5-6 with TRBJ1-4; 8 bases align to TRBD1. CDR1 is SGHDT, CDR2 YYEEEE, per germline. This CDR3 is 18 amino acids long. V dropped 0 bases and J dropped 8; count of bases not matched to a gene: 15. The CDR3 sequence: CASSLVHGAGGAYEKLFF. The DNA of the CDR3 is TGTGCCAGCAGCTTGGTTCATGGGGCAGGGGGCGCGTACGAAAAACTGTTTTTT. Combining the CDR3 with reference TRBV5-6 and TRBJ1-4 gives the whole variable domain DAGVTQSPTHLIKTRGQQVTLRCSPKSGHDTVSWYQQALGQGPQFIFQYYEEEERQRGNFPDRFSGHQFPNYSSELNVNALLLGDSALYLCASSLVHGAGGAYEKLFFGSGTQLSVL.

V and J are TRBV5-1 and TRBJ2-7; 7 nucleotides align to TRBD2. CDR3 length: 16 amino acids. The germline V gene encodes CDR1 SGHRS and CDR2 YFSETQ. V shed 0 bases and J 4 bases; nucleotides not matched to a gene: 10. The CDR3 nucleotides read TGCGCCAGCAGCTTGGCCTTAAGCGGGAATGCATACGAGCAGTACTTC. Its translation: CASSLALSGNAYEQYF.

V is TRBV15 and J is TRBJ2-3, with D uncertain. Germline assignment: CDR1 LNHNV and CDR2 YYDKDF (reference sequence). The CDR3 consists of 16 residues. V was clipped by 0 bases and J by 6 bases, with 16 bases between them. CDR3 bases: TGTGCCACCAGCAGAGAGATGGCAGCCTTTGGGGATACGCAGTATTTT. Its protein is CATSREMAAFGDTQYF.

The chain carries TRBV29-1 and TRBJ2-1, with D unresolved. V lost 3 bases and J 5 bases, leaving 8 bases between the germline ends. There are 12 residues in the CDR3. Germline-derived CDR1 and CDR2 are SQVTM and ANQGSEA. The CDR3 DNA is TGCAGCGTTGATCCTCTGGACAATGAGCAGTTCTTC. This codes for CSVDPLDNEQFF.

The chain's CDR3 is CASSPERDGTFKNIQYF. CDR3 in DNA: TGTGCCAGCTCACCGGAGCGGGACGGCACCTTCAAAAACATTCAGTACTTC. The rearrangement links TRBV18 to TRBJ2-4; 7 bases line up with TRBD2. V dropped 3 bases and J dropped 3; count of bases not matched to a gene: 11. The CDR3 extends over 17 amino acids. The germline V gene has CDR1 KGHSH and CDR2 LQKENI.

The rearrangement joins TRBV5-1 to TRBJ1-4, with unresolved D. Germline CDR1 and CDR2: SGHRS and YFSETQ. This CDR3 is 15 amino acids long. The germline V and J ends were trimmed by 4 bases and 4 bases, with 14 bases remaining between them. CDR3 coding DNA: TGCGCCAGCAGCCTACTCGCCAACAGTAATGAAAAACTGTTTTTT. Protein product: CASSLLANSNEKLFF.

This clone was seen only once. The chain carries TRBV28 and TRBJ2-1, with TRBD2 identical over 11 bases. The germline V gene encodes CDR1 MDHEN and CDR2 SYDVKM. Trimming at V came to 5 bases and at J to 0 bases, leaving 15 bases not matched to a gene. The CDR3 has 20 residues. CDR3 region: CASSPYLGTSGLSSYNEQFF. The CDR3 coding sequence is TGTGCCAGCAGTCCCTACCTGGGGACTAGCGGACTGAGCTCCTACAATGAGCAGTTCTTC.

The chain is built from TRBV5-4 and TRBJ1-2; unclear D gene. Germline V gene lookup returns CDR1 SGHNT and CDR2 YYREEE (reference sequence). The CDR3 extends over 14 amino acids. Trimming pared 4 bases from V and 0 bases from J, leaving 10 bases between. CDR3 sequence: CASSPSATNYGYTF. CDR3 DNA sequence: TGTGCCAGCAGCCCTTCGGCAACTAACTATGGCTACACCTTC.

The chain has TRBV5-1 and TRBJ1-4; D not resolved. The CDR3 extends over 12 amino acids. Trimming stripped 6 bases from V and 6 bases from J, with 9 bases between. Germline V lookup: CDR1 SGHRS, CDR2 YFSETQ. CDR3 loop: CASKGLDEKLFF. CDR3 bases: TGCGCCAGCAAAGGTCTCGATGAAAAACTGTTTTTT. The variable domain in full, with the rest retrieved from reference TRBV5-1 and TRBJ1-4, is KAGVTQTPRYLIKTRGQQVTLSCSPISGHRSVSWYQQTPGQGLQFLFEYFSETQRNKGNFPGRFSGRQFSNSRSEMNVSTLELGDSALYLCASKGLDEKLFFGSGTQLSVL.

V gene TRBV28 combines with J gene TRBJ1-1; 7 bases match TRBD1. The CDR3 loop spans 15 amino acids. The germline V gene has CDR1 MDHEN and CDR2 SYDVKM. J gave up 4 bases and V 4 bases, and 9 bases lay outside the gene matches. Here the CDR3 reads CASSYKTGLSTEAFF. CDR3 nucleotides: TGTGCCAGCAGTTATAAGACAGGGCTTAGCACTGAAGCTTTCTTT.

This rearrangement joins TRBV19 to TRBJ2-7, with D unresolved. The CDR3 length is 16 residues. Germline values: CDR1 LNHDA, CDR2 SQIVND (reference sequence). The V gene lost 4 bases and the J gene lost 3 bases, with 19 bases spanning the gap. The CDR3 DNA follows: TGTGCCAGTAGTACCCCCCACACTGCGTTTGTCTACGAGCAGTACTTC. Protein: CASSTPHTAFVYEQYF.

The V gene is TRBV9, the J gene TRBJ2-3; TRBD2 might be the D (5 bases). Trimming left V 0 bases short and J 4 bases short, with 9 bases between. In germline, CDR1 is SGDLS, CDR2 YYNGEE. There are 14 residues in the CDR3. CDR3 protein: CASSVAGESDTQYF. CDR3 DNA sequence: TGTGCCAGCAGCGTAGCCGGGGAATCAGATACGCAGTATTTT.

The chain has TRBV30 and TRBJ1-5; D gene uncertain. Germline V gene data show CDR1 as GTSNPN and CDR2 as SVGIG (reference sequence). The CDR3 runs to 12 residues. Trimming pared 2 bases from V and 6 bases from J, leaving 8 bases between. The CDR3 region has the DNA TGTGCCTGGAGTAGCGGGCCTCAGCCCCAGCATTTT. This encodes CAWSSGPQPQHF.